This is a list of T cell receptor beta chains from one sample in a study of blood T cells in healthy people across ages. TCRdb redid the calling of the 5' RACE reads with MiXCR, one entry per CDR3 protein. The sample lists 1,800,000 or so distinct CDR3 sequences, more than 35% occurring once. The sequenced sample consisted of blood. The receptors come from a human donor in good health. The CDR3 runs from the conserved cysteine through the conserved F or W. The D gene is left open where the match is weak. Where a row states a size, it is once, few, many or the class of an expanded clone; other rows omit it.

CDR3 protein: CASSPPLAGVNNEQFF
CDR3 DNA: TGTGCCAGCAGCCCCCCCCTCGCGGGGGTCAACAATGAGCAGTTCTTC
J gene: TRBJ2-1
V gene: TRBV6-5
D gene: TRBD2
clone size: few

CDR3 protein: CSSAGTSGGDEQFF
CDR3 DNA: TGCAGCTCCGCTGGGACTAGCGGGGGGGATGAGCAGTTCTTC
J gene: TRBJ2-1
V gene: TRBV29-1
D gene: TRBD2
clone size: .

CDR3 protein: CASSYFIEQDNEQFF
CDR3 DNA: TGTGCCAGCAGTTACTTCATAGAACAGGACAATGAGCAGTTCTTC
J gene: TRBJ2-1
V gene: TRBV6-2/TRBV6-3
D gene: .
clone size: .

CDR3 protein: CASSPWWDRGRNGQFF
CDR3 DNA: TGTGCCAGCAGCCCCTGGTGGGACAGGGGGCGCAATGGGCAGTTCTTC
J gene: TRBJ2-1
V gene: TRBV6-2/TRBV6-3
D gene: TRBD1
clone size: .

CDR3 protein: CSAPTGTYGYTF
CDR3 DNA: TGCAGTGCGCCGACAGGAACCTATGGCTACACCTTC
J gene: TRBJ1-2
V gene: TRBV20-1
D gene: .
clone size: many

CDR3 protein: CASQGLAGGDGELFF
CDR3 DNA: TGTGCCAGCCAGGGACTAGCGGGGGGGGACGGGGAGCTGTTTTTT
J gene: TRBJ2-2
V gene: TRBV12-3/TRBV12-4
D gene: TRBD2
clone size: .

CDR3 protein: CASSDRVGTQYF
CDR3 DNA: TGTGCCAGCAGCGACAGGGTCGGTACGCAGTATTTT
J gene: TRBJ2-3
V gene: TRBV6-2/TRBV6-3
D gene: TRBD1
clone size: few

CDR3 protein: CASTWTGGQETQYF
CDR3 DNA: TGCGCCAGCACTTGGACAGGGGGACAAGAGACCCAGTACTTC
J gene: TRBJ2-5
V gene: TRBV5-1
D gene: TRBD1
clone size: .

CDR3 protein: CASSPTPGLAGGNYNEQFF
CDR3 DNA: TGCGCCAGCAGCCCTACCCCGGGACTAGCGGGGGGGAACTACAATGAGCAGTTCTTC
J gene: TRBJ2-1
V gene: TRBV5-1
D gene: TRBD2
clone size: .

CDR3 protein: CASSQGAVTNYGYTF
CDR3 DNA: TGCGCCAGCAGCCAAGGGGCAGTAACTAACTATGGCTACACCTTC
J gene: TRBJ1-2
V gene: TRBV4-1
D gene: .
clone size: few

CDR3 protein: CASSYVVAGGQETQYF
CDR3 DNA: TGTGCCAGCAGTTATGTGGTAGCGGGGGGCCAAGAGACCCAGTACTTC
J gene: TRBJ2-5
V gene: TRBV12-3/TRBV12-4
D gene: TRBD2
clone size: .

CDR3 protein: CASSPKKRGWDTQYF
CDR3 DNA: TGTGCCAGCAGCCCAAAGAAGCGGGGGTGGGATACGCAGTATTTT
J gene: TRBJ2-3
V gene: TRBV12-3/TRBV12-4
D gene: TRBD2
clone size: few

CDR3 protein: CASTPRGQGDRGTQYF
CDR3 DNA: TGTGCCAGCACTCCCCGGGGACAGGGGGATAGGGGTACGCAGTATTTT
J gene: TRBJ2-3
V gene: TRBV12-3/TRBV12-4
D gene: TRBD1
clone size: many

CDR3 protein: CASSLGQGRFNSPLHF
CDR3 DNA: TGTGCCAGCAGTCTAGGACAGGGAAGGTTCAATTCACCCCTCCACTTT
J gene: TRBJ1-6
V gene: TRBV28
D gene: TRBD1
clone size: .

CDR3 protein: CASSSNLGQGRYEQYF
CDR3 DNA: TGTGCCAGCAGCTCCAATCTGGGACAGGGGAGGTACGAGCAGTACTTC
J gene: TRBJ2-7
V gene: TRBV7-9
D gene: TRBD1
clone size: once

CDR3 protein: CSATFSGGGTDTQYF
CDR3 DNA: TGCAGTGCCACCTTTAGCGGGGGGGGCACAGATACGCAGTATTTT
J gene: TRBJ2-3
V gene: TRBV20-1
D gene: TRBD2
clone size: .

CDR3 protein: CASSQDWGPKETQYF
CDR3 DNA: TGCGCCAGCAGCCAAGATTGGGGGCCCAAAGAGACCCAGTACTTC
J gene: TRBJ2-5
V gene: TRBV4-3
D gene: .
clone size: few

CDR3 protein: CSATDHRSQETQYF
CDR3 DNA: TGCAGTGCCACCGATCACCGGTCCCAAGAGACCCAGTACTTC
J gene: TRBJ2-5
V gene: TRBV20-1
D gene: .
clone size: .

CDR3 protein: CSAREYTADNTEAFF
CDR3 DNA: TGCAGTGCTAGAGAATATACGGCGGACAACACTGAAGCTTTCTTT
J gene: TRBJ1-1
V gene: TRBV20-1
D gene: .
clone size: .

CDR3 protein: CASSRMTGSLYEQYF
CDR3 DNA: TGTGCCAGCAGCCGGATGACGGGGAGTCTCTACGAGCAGTACTTC
J gene: TRBJ2-7
V gene: TRBV7-2
D gene: .
clone size: .

CDR3 protein: CASSQGQAYEAFF
CDR3 DNA: TGTGCCAGCAGCCAGGGACAGGCCTATGAAGCTTTCTTT
J gene: TRBJ1-1
V gene: TRBV7-2
D gene: TRBD1
clone size: .

CDR3 protein: CATSRDQLGGWSTYNEQFF
CDR3 DNA: TGTGCCACCAGCAGAGATCAGCTAGGGGGTTGGAGTACCTACAATGAGCAGTTCTTC
J gene: TRBJ2-1
V gene: TRBV15
D gene: .
clone size: few

CDR3 protein: CASSPLGGTGIQKLFF
CDR3 DNA: TGTGCCAGCAGTCCACTTGGTGGGACAGGAATCCAAAAACTGTTTTTT
J gene: TRBJ1-4
V gene: TRBV6-2/TRBV6-3
D gene: TRBD1
clone size: .

CDR3 protein: CSVMRAGLYKEQFF
CDR3 DNA: TGCAGCGTTATGAGAGCGGGGCTATACAAGGAGCAGTTCTTC
J gene: TRBJ2-1
V gene: TRBV29-1
D gene: TRBD2
clone size: few

CDR3 protein: CASSLKAEDTEAFF
CDR3 DNA: TGTGCCAGCAGTTTAAAAGCAGAGGACACTGAAGCTTTCTTT
J gene: TRBJ1-1
V gene: TRBV27
D gene: .
clone size: once

CDR3 protein: CASSLTGGLEETQYF
CDR3 DNA: TGTGCCAGCAGCCTAACAGGGGGCTTGGAAGAGACCCAGTACTTC
J gene: TRBJ2-5
V gene: TRBV12-3/TRBV12-4
D gene: TRBD1
clone size: few

CDR3 protein: CASSLDGGTNYGYTF
CDR3 DNA: TGTGCCAGCAGCTTGGATGGAGGGACTAACTATGGCTACACCTTC
J gene: TRBJ1-2
V gene: TRBV5-5
D gene: .
clone size: .

CDR3 protein: CASSRDRGYDSPLHF
CDR3 DNA: TGTGCCAGCAGCCGCGATCGGGGCTATGATTCACCCCTCCACTTT
J gene: TRBJ1-6
V gene: TRBV5-4
D gene: .
clone size: few

CDR3 protein: CASSLVGGIGEKLFF
CDR3 DNA: TGTGCCAGCAGCTTAGTCGGGGGAATTGGGGAAAAACTGTTTTTT
J gene: TRBJ1-4
V gene: TRBV7-8
D gene: .
clone size: few

CDR3 protein: CAISGDHEQYF
CDR3 DNA: TGTGCCATCTCAGGGGACCACGAGCAGTACTTC
J gene: TRBJ2-7
V gene: TRBV10-3
D gene: .
clone size: .

CDR3 protein: CASSSTLSTEAFF
CDR3 DNA: TGCGCCAGCAGTTCGACACTCTCCACTGAAGCTTTCTTT
J gene: TRBJ1-1
V gene: TRBV4-3
D gene: .
clone size: .

CDR3 protein: CSARDQGVAYGYTF
CDR3 DNA: TGCAGTGCTAGAGATCAAGGGGTGGCCTATGGCTACACCTTC
J gene: TRBJ1-2
V gene: TRBV20-1
D gene: .
clone size: few

CDR3 protein: CASSPRGGSAEAFF
CDR3 DNA: TGTGCCAGCAGCCCCCGGGGAGGGTCGGCTGAAGCTTTCTTT
J gene: TRBJ1-1
V gene: TRBV9
D gene: .
clone size: .

CDR3 protein: CAISEGGSTEAFF
CDR3 DNA: TGTGCCATCAGTGAGGGAGGTTCCACTGAAGCTTTCTTT
J gene: TRBJ1-1
V gene: TRBV10-3
D gene: .
clone size: few

CDR3 protein: CAGSLNRGNSYNEQFF
CDR3 DNA: TGTGCCGGCAGTTTAAACCGGGGAAACTCCTACAATGAGCAGTTCTTC
J gene: TRBJ2-1
V gene: TRBV28
D gene: .
clone size: .

CDR3 protein: CASRADRSINEQYF
CDR3 DNA: TGTGCCAGCAGGGCGGACAGAAGCATCAACGAGCAGTACTTC
J gene: TRBJ2-7
V gene: TRBV3-1
D gene: .
clone size: .

CDR3 protein: CSVEEALPYGYTF
CDR3 DNA: TGCAGCGTTGAAGAGGCTTTACCCTATGGCTACACCTTC
J gene: TRBJ1-2
V gene: TRBV29-1
D gene: .
clone size: many

CDR3 protein: CASSQDQGNYNEQFF
CDR3 DNA: TGTGCCAGCAGCCAAGATCAGGGGAATTACAATGAGCAGTTCTTC
J gene: TRBJ2-1
V gene: TRBV3-1
D gene: .
clone size: .

CDR3 protein: CATRTGGDGYTF
CDR3 DNA: TGTGCCACCAGAACAGGGGGCGATGGCTACACCTTC
J gene: TRBJ1-2
V gene: TRBV6-2/TRBV6-3
D gene: TRBD1
clone size: many

CDR3 protein: CASNITRGASEQFF
CDR3 DNA: TGTGCCAGCAACATAACACGGGGGGCTAGTGAGCAGTTCTTC
J gene: TRBJ2-1
V gene: TRBV7-6
D gene: .
clone size: .

CDR3 protein: CSAEDEPGHRTDTQYF
CDR3 DNA: TGCAGTGCTGAAGATGAACCGGGACACCGCACAGATACGCAGTATTTT
J gene: TRBJ2-3
V gene: TRBV20-1
D gene: .
clone size: few

CDR3 protein: CASSLDRGRGYEQFF
CDR3 DNA: TGTGCCAGCAGTTTAGACAGGGGGCGCGGGTATGAGCAGTTCTTC
J gene: TRBJ2-1
V gene: TRBV12-3/TRBV12-4
D gene: TRBD1
clone size: .

CDR3 protein: CASSPQGAHGHTF
CDR3 DNA: TGTGCCAGCAGTCCACAGGGGGCTCATGGCCACACCTTC
J gene: TRBJ1-2
V gene: TRBV12-3/TRBV12-4
D gene: TRBD1
clone size: few

CDR3 protein: CASMAGRSNQPQHF
CDR3 DNA: TGTGCCAGCATGGCAGGGAGAAGCAATCAGCCCCAGCATTTT
J gene: TRBJ1-5
V gene: TRBV6-6
D gene: .
clone size: .

CDR3 protein: CASSYWTGSAFLYGYTF
CDR3 DNA: TGTGCCAGCAGTTACTGGACAGGGTCCGCGTTTTTATATGGCTACACCTTC
J gene: TRBJ1-2
V gene: TRBV6-6
D gene: TRBD1
clone size: few

CDR3 protein: CATSGGGPGQMYEQYF
CDR3 DNA: TGTGCCACCAGCGGAGGGGGCCCCGGACAGATGTACGAGCAGTACTTC
J gene: TRBJ2-7
V gene: TRBV15
D gene: .
clone size: .

CDR3 protein: CASSFHTASGFSYEQYF
CDR3 DNA: TGTGCCAGCAGCTTTCACACGGCTAGCGGGTTCTCCTACGAGCAGTACTTC
J gene: TRBJ2-7
V gene: TRBV7-8
D gene: TRBD2
clone size: few

CDR3 protein: CASSLGHTPFSGANVLTF
CDR3 DNA: TGTGCCAGCAGCTTAGGACATACCCCATTCTCTGGGGCCAACGTCCTGACTTTC
J gene: TRBJ2-6
V gene: TRBV11-3
D gene: .
clone size: .

CDR3 protein: CSAGLAMAKNIQYF
CDR3 DNA: TGCAGTGCTGGACTAGCGATGGCCAAAAACATTCAGTACTTC
J gene: TRBJ2-4
V gene: TRBV20-1
D gene: TRBD2
clone size: .

CDR3 protein: CASRFRTAGELFF
CDR3 DNA: TGTGCCAGCAGATTTCGCACAGCCGGGGAGCTGTTTTTT
J gene: TRBJ2-2
V gene: TRBV7-2
D gene: .
clone size: .

CDR3 protein: CSVVISGRYEQYF
CDR3 DNA: TGCAGCGTTGTGATTAGCGGGAGGTACGAGCAGTACTTC
J gene: TRBJ2-7
V gene: TRBV29-1
D gene: TRBD2
clone size: .

CDR3 protein: CASSPWRGARDTQYF
CDR3 DNA: TGTGCCAGCAGCCCCTGGCGGGGGGCGCGTGATACGCAGTATTTT
J gene: TRBJ2-3
V gene: TRBV27
D gene: TRBD2
clone size: few

CDR3 protein: CASSSPGQTIYGYTF
CDR3 DNA: TGTGCCAGCAGTTCGCCGGGACAGACTATCTATGGCTACACCTTC
J gene: TRBJ1-2
V gene: TRBV27
D gene: TRBD1
clone size: few

CDR3 protein: CASSYSDDSFTDTQYF
CDR3 DNA: TGTGCCAGCAGTTACTCGGACGACAGCTTCACAGATACGCAGTATTTT
J gene: TRBJ2-3
V gene: TRBV6-2/TRBV6-3
D gene: .
clone size: .

CDR3 protein: CASSLGLTGEGVEKLFF
CDR3 DNA: TGTGCCAGCAGCTTAGGGCTCACGGGGGAAGGAGTTGAAAAACTGTTTTTT
J gene: TRBJ1-4
V gene: TRBV7-9
D gene: .
clone size: .

CDR3 protein: CSVDSHLNYPGNTQYF
CDR3 DNA: TGCAGCGTTGATTCCCACCTGAATTACCCGGGGAATACGCAGTATTTT
J gene: TRBJ2-3
V gene: TRBV29-1
D gene: .
clone size: .